These T cell receptor beta chains were read from a single sample in a study of cytomegalovirus exposure and HLA in healthy donors. Here immunoSEQ multiplex PCR was the method, and the copy in TCRdb shows in-frame clones only, minus some. The sample shows about 130,000 clones, 75% to 85% of them seen only once. Sequenced sample: PBMCs. Every receptor here comes from a girl aged 2 to 9 in good health and CMV-seronegative. CDR3s include the opening cysteine and the closing phenylalanine or tryptophan. The D gene is left open where the match is weak. Rows may omit the clone size; those that give it use once, few, many or a size class.

CDR3 length | J gene | D gene | V gene | clone size | CDR3 DNA | CDR3 protein
14 | TRBJ2-2 | NA | TRBV2 | NA | TGTGCCAGCAGAAGTAGGAGCGAGACCGGGGAGCTGTTTTTT | CASRSRSETGELFF
15 | TRBJ2-1 | TRBD1 | TRBV5-6 | NA | TGTGCCAGCAGCTTAAGGACAGGCCTCTACAATGAGCAGTTCTTC | CASSLRTGLYNEQFF
18 | TRBJ2-1 | TRBD2 | TRBV4-1 | NA | TGCGCCAGCAGCCAAGATAGACTAGCGGGAACCCCTGGCAATGAGCAGTTCTTC | CASSQDRLAGTPGNEQFF
14 | TRBJ1-5 | NA | TRBV19 | NA | TGTGCCAGTAGTATCAGCGCCGCCAATCAGCCCCAGCATTTT | CASSISAANQPQHF
16 | TRBJ2-5 | TRBD1 | TRBV10-3 | NA | TGTGCCATCAGTGAGGGGACAGGGGGGAAGCAAGAGACCCAGTACTTC | CAISEGTGGKQETQYF
15 | TRBJ2-7 | TRBD1 | TRBV6-5 | NA | TGTGCCAGCAGTACACTGACAGGGGGCCACTACGAGCAGTACTTC | CASSTLTGGHYEQYF
14 | TRBJ1-1 | NA | TRBV28 | NA | TGTGCCAGCAGTTCCCTGGATCGCGGCACTGAAGCTTTCTTT | CASSSLDRGTEAFF
16 | TRBJ2-1 | TRBD2 | TRBV5-1 | NA | TGCGCCAGCAGCTCTGGGACTAGCGGGAGGGTGGGTGAGCAGTTCTTC | CASSSGTSGRVGEQFF
16 | TRBJ1-2 | NA | TRBV19 | few | TGTGCCAGTAGTATAGAAGCCCAGGGCGTTAACTATGGCTACACCTTC | CASSIEAQGVNYGYTF
15 | TRBJ1-2 | NA | TRBV27 | NA | TGTGCCAGCAGTCCCCTAACAGGGAGCGGCTATGGCTACACCTTC | CASSPLTGSGYGYTF
15 | TRBJ2-3 | NA | TRBV19 | once | TGTGCCAGTAGTAGCCGGGACACTTCCACAGATACGCAGTATTTT | CASSSRDTSTDTQYF
16 | TRBJ2-1 | TRBD2 | TRBV7-3 | NA | TGTGCCAGCAGCTTAAGGGCTAGCGGGCCCATATATGAGCAGTTCTTC | CASSLRASGPIYEQFF
18 | TRBJ2-7 | TRBD1 | TRBV4-1 | NA | TGCGCCAGCAGCCAAGATCGCTTCGGAGGACAGGGATTTTACGAGCAGTACTTC | CASSQDRFGGQGFYEQYF
14 | TRBJ2-7 | NA | TRBV7-9 | once | TGTGCCAGCAGCTTAGGCGCGGCCTCCTACGAGCAGTACTTC | CASSLGAASYEQYF
12 | TRBJ1-1 | NA | TRBV7-9 | few | TGTGCCAGCAGCTTAAGGGGCGGCGAAGCTTTCTTT | CASSLRGGEAFF
16 | TRBJ2-3 | NA | TRBV15 | NA | TGTGCCACCAGCAGAGGAGACTCCTACAGCACAGATACGCAGTATTTT | CATSRGDSYSTDTQYF
15 | TRBJ2-7 | TRBD2 | TRBV7-2 | once | TGTGCCAGCAGCTCCCCTCCAAGCGGGGGGAATTCCCTGTACTTC | CASSSPPSGGNSLYF
11 | TRBJ2-2 | NA | TRBV7-9 | NA | TGTGCCAGCACCTACCCCGGGGAGCTGTTTTTT | CASTYPGELFF
12 | TRBJ2-7 | TRBD1 | TRBV27 | NA | TGTGCCACGGGACAGGGGGCCTACGAGCAGTACTTC | CATGQGAYEQYF
16 | TRBJ2-5 | TRBD2 | TRBV7-9 | NA | TGTGCCAGCAGCTTCGAAAGCGGGAGAGGGATAGAGACCCAGTACTTC | CASSFESGRGIETQYF
15 | TRBJ1-4 | NA | TRBV21-1 | few | TGTGCCAGCAGCAAATCTAGTGGGGCATGTGAAAAACTGTTTTTT | CASSKSSGACEKLFF
12 | TRBJ2-1 | NA | TRBV7-6 | NA | TGTGCCAGCAGCTTATCAGGCAATGAGCAGTTCTTC | CASSLSGNEQFF
16 | TRBJ2-2 | NA | TRBV19 | few | TGTGCCAGCCGGTTTGATTCCTCACGAGACACCGGGGAGCTGTTTTTT | CASRFDSSRDTGELFF
13 | TRBJ1-2 | NA | TRBV2 | NA | TGTGCCAGCAGTGATGATCGAGCGGATGGCTACACCTTC | CASSDDRADGYTF